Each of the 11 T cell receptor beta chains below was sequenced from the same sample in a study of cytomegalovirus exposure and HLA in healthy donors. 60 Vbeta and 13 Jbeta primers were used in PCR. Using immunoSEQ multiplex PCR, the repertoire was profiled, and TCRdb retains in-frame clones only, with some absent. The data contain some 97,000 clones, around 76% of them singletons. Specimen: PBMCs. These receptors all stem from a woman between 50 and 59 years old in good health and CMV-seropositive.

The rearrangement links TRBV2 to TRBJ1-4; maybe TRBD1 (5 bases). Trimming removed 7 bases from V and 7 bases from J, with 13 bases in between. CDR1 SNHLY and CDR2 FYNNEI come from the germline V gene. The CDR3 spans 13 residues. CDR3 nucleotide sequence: TGTGCCAGCATGGGGACTCAGGCTGAAAAACTGTTTTTT. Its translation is CASMGTQAEKLFF. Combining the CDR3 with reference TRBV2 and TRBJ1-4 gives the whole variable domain EPEVTQTPSHQVTQMGQEVILRCVPISNHLYFYWYRQILGQKVEFLVSFYNNEISEKSEIFDDQFSVERPDGSNFTLKIRSTKLEDSAMYFCASMGTQAEKLFFGSGTQLSVL.

The CDR3 nucleotides are TGTGCCAGCAGCTTGGACAGGGGGAAACTGTTTTTT. Translated, it gives CASSLDRGKLFF. The chain recombines TRBV7-9 with TRBJ1-4, with TRBD1 identical over 10 bases. After removal of 3 bases from V and 11 bases from J, the junction contained 0 bases not matched to a gene. The CDR3 spans 12 residues. Looked up from germline, CDR1 is SEHNR and CDR2 is FQNEAQ (reference sequence).

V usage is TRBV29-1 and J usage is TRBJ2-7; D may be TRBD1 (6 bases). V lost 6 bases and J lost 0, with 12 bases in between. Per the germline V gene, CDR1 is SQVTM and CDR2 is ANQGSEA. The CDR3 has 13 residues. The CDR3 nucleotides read TGCAGCGTCCTCCGGGACATCTCCTACGAGCAGTACTTC. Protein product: CSVLRDISYEQYF.

The CDR3 loop reads CASSGDSRGTEAFF. The CDR3 nucleotides read TGCGCCAGCAGTGGGGACAGTCGTGGCACTGAAGCTTTCTTT. The V call is TRBV10-1, the J call TRBJ1-1; 7 nucleotides align to TRBD1. The CDR3 covers 14 residues. CDR1 WNHNN and CDR2 SYGVQD come from the germline V gene (reference sequence). V lost 4 bases to trimming and J lost 4 bases; unmatched junction nucleotides: 6.

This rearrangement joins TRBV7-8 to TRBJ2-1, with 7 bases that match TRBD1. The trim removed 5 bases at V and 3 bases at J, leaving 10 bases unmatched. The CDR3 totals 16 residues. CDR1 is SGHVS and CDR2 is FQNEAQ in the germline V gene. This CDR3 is CASSARDSPFYNEQFF. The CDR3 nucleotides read TGTGCCAGCAGCGCCAGGGACAGTCCCTTCTACAATGAGCAGTTCTTC.

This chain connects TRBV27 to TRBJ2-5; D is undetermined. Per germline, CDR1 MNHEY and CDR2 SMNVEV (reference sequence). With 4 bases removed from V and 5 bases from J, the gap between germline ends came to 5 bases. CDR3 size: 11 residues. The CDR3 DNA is TGTGCCAGCAGTTCTTTCGAGACCCAGTACTTC. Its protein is CASSSFETQYF.

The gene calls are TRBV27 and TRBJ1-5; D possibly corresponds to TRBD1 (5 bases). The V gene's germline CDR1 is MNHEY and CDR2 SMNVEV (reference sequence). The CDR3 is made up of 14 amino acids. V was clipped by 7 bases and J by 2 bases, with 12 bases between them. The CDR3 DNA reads TGTGCCAGCACTCCGGGGGGAGGCAATCAGCCCCAGCATTTT. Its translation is CASTPGGGNQPQHF.

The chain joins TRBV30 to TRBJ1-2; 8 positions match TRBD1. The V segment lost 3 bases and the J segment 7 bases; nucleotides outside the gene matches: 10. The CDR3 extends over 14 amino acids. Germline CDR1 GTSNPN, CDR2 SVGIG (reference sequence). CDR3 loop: CAWSGQGGGAGYTF. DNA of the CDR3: TGTGCCTGGAGCGGACAGGGCGGCGGCGCTGGCTACACCTTC.

The CDR3 reads CASSLELFGNEQFF. In nucleotides, the CDR3 is TGTGCCAGCAGCTTAGAGCTGTTCGGGAATGAGCAGTTCTTC. The gene calls are TRBV11-2 and TRBJ2-1; D unresolved. The germline V gene encodes CDR1 SGHAT and CDR2 FQNNGV. Trimming stripped 0 bases from V and 7 bases from J, with 10 bases between. This CDR3 contains 14 residues. Full variable domain (remainder filled in from reference TRBV11-2 and TRBJ2-1): EAGVAQSPRYKIIEKRQSVAFWCNPISGHATLYWYQQILGQGPKLLIQFQNNGVVDDSQLPKDRFSAERLKGVDSTLKIQPAKLEDSAVYLCASSLELFGNEQFFGPGTRLTVL.

CDR3 amino acids: CASSFASGGASGELFF. The CDR3 region has the DNA TGTGCCAGCAGTTTCGCTAGCGGGGGGGCATCCGGGGAGCTGTTTTTT. This sequence joins TRBV27 and TRBJ2-2, with 12 bases lining up with TRBD2. V was pared by 3 bases and J by 6 bases, with 5 bases of the junction left unmatched. The CDR3 has 16 residues. Germline values: CDR1 MNHEY, CDR2 SMNVEV (reference sequence).

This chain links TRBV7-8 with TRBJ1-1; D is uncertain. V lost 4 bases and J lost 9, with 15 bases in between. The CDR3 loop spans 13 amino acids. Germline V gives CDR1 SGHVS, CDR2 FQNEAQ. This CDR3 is CASSSRVLNQAFF. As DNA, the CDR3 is TGTGCCAGCAGCTCCCGGGTCTTAAACCAAGCTTTCTTT.